The 17 T cell receptor beta chains presented below share a single source sample, sequenced in a study of shared clonotypes between healthy human individuals. Clones were sequenced by immunoSEQ multiplex PCR, and TCRdb holds only the in-frame ones, with some missing. Among about 2.4 million clones listed, 93% were seen once. The source material was naive CD4+ T cells from PBMCs. Described subset: CD45RA+ positively selected. These receptors all come from a man aged 18 to 30 in good health. Some clones in this sample may be carry-over from other donors' samples.

The chain carries TRBV5-1 and TRBJ1-3; D gene unclear. The CDR3 totals 15 residues. Looked up from germline, CDR1 is SGHRS and CDR2 is YFSETQ. Trimming pared 0 bases from V and 0 bases from J, leaving 7 bases between. CDR3 nucleotide sequence: TGCGCCAGCAGCTTGGAAGTTGACTCTGGAAACACCATATATTTT. Protein sequence: CASSLEVDSGNTIYF. The full variable domain, rest sourced from reference TRBV5-1 and TRBJ1-3, is KAGVTQTPRYLIKTRGQQVTLSCSPISGHRSVSWYQQTPGQGLQFLFEYFSETQRNKGNFPGRFSGRQFSNSRSEMNVSTLELGDSALYLCASSLEVDSGNTIYFGEGSWLTVV.

J is TRBJ2-1 and V is TRBV5-1; either TRBD1 or TRBD2 may fit D (5 bases each). Germline V CDR1 and CDR2: SGHRS, YFSETQ. This CDR3 has 15 amino acids. The V gene lost 3 bases and the J gene lost 9 bases, with 19 bases spanning the gap. The CDR3 sequence: CASSSTVGASIEQFF. For the CDR3, the DNA is TGCGCCAGCAGCTCTACGGTCGGGGCTAGCATTGAGCAGTTCTTC.

The rearrangement links TRBV5-8 to TRBJ1-5, with D hard to call. V lost 2 bases to trimming and J lost 9 bases, with 12 bases between them. This CDR3 is built from 13 residues. Germline assignment: CDR1 SGHTS and CDR2 YDEGEE. DNA for the CDR3: TGTGCCAGCAGCTTAAGGCGGGCGGGGCCCCAGCATTTT. This encodes CASSLRRAGPQHF.

This chain uses TRBV5-4 with TRBJ1-1; 7 nucleotides match TRBD1. With 0 bases clipped from V and 1 base from J, the junction kept 3 bases outside the gene matches. The CDR3 is made up of 15 amino acids. CDR1 SGHNT and CDR2 YYREEE come from the germline V gene (reference sequence). CDR3 region: CASSLAKGANTEAFF. In nucleotides, the CDR3 is TGTGCCAGCAGCTTGGCGAAGGGGGCGAACACTGAAGCTTTCTTT.

A note on this clone: Other nucleotide sequences from this sample produce the same CDR3. V is TRBV30 and J is TRBJ1-3; unclear D gene. The V gene's germline CDR1 is GTSNPN and CDR2 SVGIG (reference sequence). V gave up 0 bases and J gave up 0 bases, with 9 bases separating them. This CDR3 has 15 amino acids. The chain's CDR3 is CAWSVGQSSGNTIYF. Written as DNA, the CDR3 is TGTGCCTGGAGTGTAGGCCAGAGCTCTGGAAACACCATATATTTT.

This chain links TRBV28 with TRBJ2-3; the match to TRBD2 covers 9 bases. The CDR3 has 19 amino acids. With V trimmed by 8 bases and J by 4 bases, 22 bases remained unmatched. Germline CDR1 MDHEN, CDR2 SYDVKM. The DNA of the CDR3 is TGTGCCAGCGCCGAAGCGGGAGGCCTAGGGGTCGCGACCGCAGATACGCAGTATTTT. Translation: CASAEAGGLGVATADTQYF.

The chain uses TRBV4-1 and TRBJ2-4; 10 bases line up with TRBD2. Germline CDR1 reads MGHRA; CDR2 reads YSYEKL. The CDR3 is made up of 16 amino acids. With V trimmed by 0 bases and J by 12 bases, 11 bases remained unmatched. The CDR3 region is CASSQEVASGGIDQYF. CDR3 DNA: TGCGCCAGCAGCCAAGAGGTGGCTAGCGGGGGCATTGATCAGTACTTC.

This clone was counted once. The J gene is TRBJ1-6, the V gene TRBV4-2; D unclear. V lost 1 base, J lost 5 bases, and 9 bases lay in between. Germline loops: CDR1 LGHNA, CDR2 YNFKEQ. This CDR3 contains 15 residues. CDR3 nucleotides: TGTGCCAGCAGCCAAGTCCCACAGAATAATTCACCCCTCCACTTT. Its protein is CASSQVPQNNSPLHF.

The J gene is TRBJ2-7, the V gene TRBV28, with 9 positions matching TRBD1. The V gene end was trimmed by 3 bases and the J gene end by 7 bases; junction bases not matched to a gene: 13. Germline V CDR1 and CDR2: MDHEN, SYDVKM. The CDR3 consists of 16 residues. In nucleotides, the CDR3 is TGTGCCAGCAGTTTTCCAATCGGGACAGGGTCCTTAGAGCAGTACTTC. Amino acid sequence: CASSFPIGTGSLEQYF.

Comment on this clone: Additional DNA sequences in this sample encode the identical CDR3. The V call is TRBV2, the J call TRBJ2-5; no firm D call. The CDR3 is made up of 12 amino acids. Germline V lookup: CDR1 SNHLY, CDR2 FYNNEI. The V and J ends lost 0 bases and 4 bases respectively, with 3 bases between them. DNA for the CDR3: TGTGCCAGCAGTGAAGCGAGAGAGACCCAGTACTTC. Encoded protein: CASSEARETQYF.

This clone was recorded only once. V gene TRBV14 combines with J gene TRBJ2-5; the match to TRBD2 covers 14 bases. Looked up from germline, CDR1 is SGHDN and CDR2 is FVKESK. V dropped 5 bases and J dropped 3; count of bases not matched to a gene: 5. The CDR3 runs 16 residues. The CDR3 DNA reads as TGTGCCAGCAGCGAGACTAGCGGGAGGGGAGAAGAGACCCAGTACTTC. It encodes CASSETSGRGEETQYF.

This clone was detected once. The V call is TRBV28, the J call TRBJ2-1; no definite D call. In germline, CDR1 is MDHEN, CDR2 SYDVKM. This CDR3 has 12 amino acids. V lost 7 bases and J 10 bases, leaving 14 bases between the germline ends. DNA for the CDR3: TGTGCCAGCAACGACCTCGGGTACGAGCAGTTCTTC. Amino acid sequence: CASNDLGYEQFF.

The V call is TRBV6-1, the J call TRBJ1-6; tentatively, D is TRBD1 (6 bases). CDR3 length: 15 amino acids. Germline V lookup: CDR1 MNHNS, CDR2 SASEGT. V was trimmed by 7 bases and J by 4 bases, leaving 14 bases between them. Here the CDR3 reads CASNRGQTYNSPLHF. The CDR3 bases are TGTGCCAGCAATCGTGGACAGACTTATAATTCACCCCTCCACTTT.

This clone was counted only a few times. V is TRBV30 and J is TRBJ1-1; TRBD1 might be the D (6 bases). The germline V and J ends were trimmed by 0 bases and 0 bases, with 17 bases remaining between them. Germline CDR1 reads GTSNPN; CDR2 reads SVGIG (reference sequence). This CDR3 spans 17 amino acids. The CDR3 protein is CAWSVRRGAGMNTEAFF. CDR3 DNA: TGTGCCTGGAGTGTACGGCGGGGGGCTGGTATGAACACTGAAGCTTTCTTT.

The J gene is TRBJ2-7, the V gene TRBV28; D may be TRBD1 or TRBD2 (5 bases each). Germline V gene data show CDR1 as MDHEN and CDR2 as SYDVKM. V was clipped by 4 bases and J by 6 bases, with 10 bases between them. CDR3 size: 12 residues. The CDR3 is CASSSGTPEQYF. The CDR3 bases are TGTGCCAGCAGTTCCGGGACGCCCGAGCAGTACTTC.

V gene TRBV9 combines with J gene TRBJ2-7; D gene ambiguous. V was shortened by 4 bases and J by 2 bases, with 13 bases between the two germline ends. This CDR3 contains 14 residues. CDR1 and CDR2 (germline): SGDLS, YYNGEE. CDR3 sequence reads: CASSRGSTAYEQYF. The DNA of the CDR3 is TGTGCCAGCAGCCGCGGTAGCACAGCCTACGAGCAGTACTTC.

The rearrangement links TRBV7-3 to TRBJ1-1; D is undetermined. Trimming cost V 5 bases and J 1 base, with 8 bases left between them. CDR1 is SGHTA and CDR2 is FQGTGA in the germline V gene. This CDR3 has 13 residues. CDR3: CASSKDWNTEAFF. The DNA of the CDR3 is TGTGCCAGCAGCAAGGACTGGAACACTGAAGCTTTCTTT.